This section outlines one T cell receptor (beta chain) sequence together with its context. TCRdb reanalysed the PCR reads using MiXCR and keeps one entry per CDR3 protein. The sample carries approximately 18,000 distinct CDR3 sequences, roughly 37% recorded once. This CDR3 contains 16 residues. J was trimmed by 0 bases and V by 4 bases; bases with no gene match: 8. CDR1 is DFQATT, CDR2 SNEGSKA, per germline (reference sequence). The data stem from a study of tumor-infiltrating lymphocytes in oesophageal squamous cell carcinoma. The sequence was collected from a male donor with esophageal squamous cell carcinoma. The rearrangement joins TRBV20-1 to TRBJ1-3; 8 nucleotides line up with TRBD1. Sequencing used blood. The CDR3 region has the DNA TGCAGTGCTACGGACAGGGTCCGATTCTCTGGAAACACCATATATTTT. Protein sequence: CSATDRVRFSGNTIYF.